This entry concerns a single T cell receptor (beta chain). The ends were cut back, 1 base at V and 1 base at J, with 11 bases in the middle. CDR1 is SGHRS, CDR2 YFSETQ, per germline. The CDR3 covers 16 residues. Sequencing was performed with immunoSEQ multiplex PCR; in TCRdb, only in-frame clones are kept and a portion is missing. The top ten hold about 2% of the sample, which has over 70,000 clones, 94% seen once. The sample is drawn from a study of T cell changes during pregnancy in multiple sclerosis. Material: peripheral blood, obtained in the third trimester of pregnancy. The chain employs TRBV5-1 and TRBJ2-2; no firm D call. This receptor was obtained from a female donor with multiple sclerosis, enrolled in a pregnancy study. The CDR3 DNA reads TGCGCCAGCAGCTTGAGTGTACTACTGAACACCGGGGAGCTGTTTTTT. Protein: CASSLSVLLNTGELFF.